The entry below gives a single TCR beta chain sequence along with its context. Its antigen is not known. The entry originates in a study of cytomegalovirus exposure and HLA in healthy donors. Amplification used 60 Vbeta primers and 13 Jbeta primers. Produced via immunoSEQ multiplex PCR; TCRdb's table is partial and in-frame only. The sample has 200,000 to 250,000 clones, roughly four fifths seen once. Regarding the study as a whole: When analyzed later, the rates of TCR association showed variation by HLA locus, with DRB1 the most and HLA-C the fewest. Later on, a genetic analysis was performed. It linked a missense variant in DCLRE1C with V- and J-gene trimming of TCR beta.

Sequencing input: PBMCs. The sequence came from a woman between 40 and 55 years old in good health and CMV-seronegative.

The CDR3 coding sequence is TGCGCCAGCAGTGAGTTCGTAGCTAGCGGGAGAGGTCCAGATACGCAGTATTTT. Protein product: CASSEFVASGRGPDTQYF. The V call is TRBV10-1, the J call TRBJ2-3; TRBD2 matches 10 bases. Germline loops: CDR1 WNHNN, CDR2 SYGVQD (reference sequence). After removal of 1 base from V and 4 bases from J, the junction contained 11 bases not matched to a gene. This CDR3 is built from 18 residues.